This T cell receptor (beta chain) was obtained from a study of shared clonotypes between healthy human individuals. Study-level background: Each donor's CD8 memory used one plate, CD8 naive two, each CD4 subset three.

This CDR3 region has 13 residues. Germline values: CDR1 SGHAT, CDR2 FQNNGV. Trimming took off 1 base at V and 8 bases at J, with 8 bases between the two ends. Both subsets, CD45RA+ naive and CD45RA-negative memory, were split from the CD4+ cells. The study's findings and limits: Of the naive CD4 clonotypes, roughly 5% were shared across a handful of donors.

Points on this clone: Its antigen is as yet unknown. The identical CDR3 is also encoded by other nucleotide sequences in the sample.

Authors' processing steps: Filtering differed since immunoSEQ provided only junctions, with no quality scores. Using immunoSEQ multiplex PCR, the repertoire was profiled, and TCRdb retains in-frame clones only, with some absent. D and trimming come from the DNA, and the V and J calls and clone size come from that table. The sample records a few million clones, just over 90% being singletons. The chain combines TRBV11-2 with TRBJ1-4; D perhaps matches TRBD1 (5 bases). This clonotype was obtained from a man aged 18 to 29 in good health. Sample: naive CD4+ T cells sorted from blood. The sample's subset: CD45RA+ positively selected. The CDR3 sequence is CASSLGGVEKLFF. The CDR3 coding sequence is TGTGCCAGCAGCTTAGGGGGGGTAGAAAAACTGTTTTTT.